This T cell receptor (beta chain) was captured by sequencing in a study of blood T cell repertoires in COVID-19. About the research overall: T cells, B-cell-depleted T cells, or PBMCs supplied cDNA or gDNA.

A Seattle source enrolled patients during active infection and followed them longitudinally. The CDR3 length is 13 residues. V was cut by 5 bases and J by 1 base, with 8 bases left in between. CDR1 is SGHTA, CDR2 FQGNSA, per germline. Original methodology: Using reference gene primer amplification, nucleated cell counts were estimated. Profiling relied on immunoSEQ multiplex PCR, and the TCRdb table lists in-frame clones only, not all of them. V and J calls and clone size follow that table, whereas D and trimming were derived from the DNA. The data hold approximately 330,000 clones, with roughly 87% observed a single time.

The receptor was derived from a man aged 25-45 years with COVID-19, enrolled during active disease. The sample taken for sequencing was peripheral blood. This chain links TRBV7-2 with TRBJ2-5; D perhaps matches TRBD1 (5 bases). The DNA for the CDR3 is TGTGCCAGCAGCGCTACAGGCCAAGAGACCCAGTACTTC. Protein sequence: CASSATGQETQYF.